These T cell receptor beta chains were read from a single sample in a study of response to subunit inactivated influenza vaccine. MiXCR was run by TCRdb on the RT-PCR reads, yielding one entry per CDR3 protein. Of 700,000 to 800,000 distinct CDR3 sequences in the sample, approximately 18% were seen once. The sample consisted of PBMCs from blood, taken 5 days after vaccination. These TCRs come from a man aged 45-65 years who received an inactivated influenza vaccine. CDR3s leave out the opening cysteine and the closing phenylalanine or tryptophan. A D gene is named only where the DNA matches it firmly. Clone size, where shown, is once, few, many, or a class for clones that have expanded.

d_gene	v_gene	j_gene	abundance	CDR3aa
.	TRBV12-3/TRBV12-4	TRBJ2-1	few	ASSSSALYNEQF
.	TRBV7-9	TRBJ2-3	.	ASSFPRASGADTQY
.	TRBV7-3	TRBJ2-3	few	ASSLNADTQY
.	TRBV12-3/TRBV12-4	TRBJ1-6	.	ASSIGTSSPLH
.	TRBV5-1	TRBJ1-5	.	ASSVASNQPQH
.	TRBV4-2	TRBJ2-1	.	ASSQELASYNEQF
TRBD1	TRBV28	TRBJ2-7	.	ASNPDRGRVSEQY
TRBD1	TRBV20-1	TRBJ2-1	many	SARSGVYRGSVEEQF
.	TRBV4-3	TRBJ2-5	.	ASSQEGEGQETQY
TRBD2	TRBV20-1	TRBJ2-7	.	SARSLAGPLPYEQY
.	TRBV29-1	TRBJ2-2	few	SVGKGWGTGELF
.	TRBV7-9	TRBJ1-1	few	ASSLVRGHYMNTEAF
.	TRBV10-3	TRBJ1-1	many	AISEWGADTEAF
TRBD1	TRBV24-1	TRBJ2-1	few	ATSDPGGSYNEQF
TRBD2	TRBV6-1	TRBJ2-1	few	ASRETGGPGNEQF
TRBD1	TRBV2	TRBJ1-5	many	ASRDRGYSNQPQH
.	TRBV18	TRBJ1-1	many	ASSPVRGYTEAF
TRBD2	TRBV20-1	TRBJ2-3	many	SARERGLAGTHTQY
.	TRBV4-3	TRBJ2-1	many	ASSQVPDGSYNEQF
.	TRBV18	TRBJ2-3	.	ASSPGWEEADTQY
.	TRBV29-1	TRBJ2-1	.	SVEKVWEASSYNEQF
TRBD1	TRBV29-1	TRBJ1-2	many	SVWTGDGYT
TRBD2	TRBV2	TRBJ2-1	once	ASSEQGGLAANRQF